This TCR beta chain emerged from a study of T-cell reconstitution after alpha-beta-depleted transplantation in children. Construction of the TCRbeta library involved unique molecular identifiers. TCRdb re-called the PCR reads through MiXCR, storing one row per CDR3 protein. Of about 480,000 distinct CDR3 sequences detected, 12% appear once; the ten largest clones hold about 5.4%. V shed 1 base, J shed 4 bases, and the junction held 5 bases outside the gene matches. CDR1 and CDR2 (germline): LGHNA, YSLEER. The CDR3 contains 17 residues. This receptor was identified in a human donor who donated a stem cell graft to a child with combined immunodeficiency. Source: PBMCs from the stem cell graft donor, taken from the stem cell graft. The gene calls are TRBV4-3 and TRBJ2-1; TRBD2 matches at 12 bases. The CDR3 loop is CASSQVLAGGPYNEQFF. The CDR3 DNA is TGCGCCAGCAGCCAAGTACTAGCGGGAGGCCCTTACAATGAGCAGTTCTTC.